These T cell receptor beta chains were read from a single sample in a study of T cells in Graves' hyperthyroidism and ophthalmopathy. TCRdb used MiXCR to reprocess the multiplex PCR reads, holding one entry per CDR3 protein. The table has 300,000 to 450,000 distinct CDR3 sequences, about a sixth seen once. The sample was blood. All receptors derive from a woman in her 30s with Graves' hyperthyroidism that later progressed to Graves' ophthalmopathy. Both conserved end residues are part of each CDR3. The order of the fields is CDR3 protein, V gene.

CDR3 protein: CASSWAGLGSSGANVLTF
V gene: TRBV28

CDR3 protein: CASSLGGDPDKLFF
V gene: TRBV5-4

CDR3 protein: CASSLGWEDTGELFF
V gene: TRBV7-8

CDR3 protein: CASSYGTGGRGTQYF
V gene: TRBV6-9

CDR3 protein: CASTLDPQILAGGPIRTGELFF
V gene: TRBV6-1

CDR3 protein: CAISNQGGEQFF
V gene: TRBV10-3

CDR3 protein: CASRREGEGYTF
V gene: TRBV27

CDR3 protein: CAWSRSIDGYGYTF
V gene: TRBV30

CDR3 protein: CASSQGDRVGYGYTF
V gene: TRBV4-2

CDR3 protein: CASSPTRLASTDTQYF
V gene: TRBV7-9

CDR3 protein: CASSAIRLAGSYEQYF
V gene: TRBV12-3/TRBV12-4

CDR3 protein: CASSGTLAVSSYNEQFF
V gene: TRBV9

CDR3 protein: CASSELRGSSEKLFF
V gene: TRBV2

CDR3 protein: CASSVGTVNQPQHF
V gene: TRBV5-5

CDR3 protein: CASSLYQGSGNQPQHF
V gene: TRBV28

CDR3 protein: CASSFRRGAVDEQFF
V gene: TRBV5-1

CDR3 protein: CASSHPADPATDTGELFF
V gene: TRBV3-1

CDR3 protein: CSAKTKLAFNTGELFF
V gene: TRBV20-1

CDR3 protein: CASSLDHQAPDTQYF
V gene: TRBV11-3

CDR3 protein: CASSERTSGYNEQFF
V gene: TRBV2

CDR3 protein: CASSSHRSSYNEQFF
V gene: TRBV7-9

CDR3 protein: CASSLAASLQNYEQYF
V gene: TRBV11-1